This T cell receptor (beta chain) was recovered during a study of blood T cell repertoires in COVID-19. Study-level background: Sites in the United States, Italy and Spain provided acute and convalescent COVID-19 samples. PBMCs, B-cell-depleted T cells, or T cells provided the cDNA or gDNA that made up the material.

The CDR3 spans 11 residues. Trimming took off 7 bases at V and 6 bases at J, with 6 bases between the two ends. The germline V gene has CDR1 SNHLY and CDR2 FYNNEI. Per the original data handling: Nucleated cell counts were estimated from reference gene primer amplification. The method was immunoSEQ multiplex PCR; TCRdb's version includes in-frame clones alone and lacks a portion of them. That table furnishes V, J and clone size, whereas the DNA furnished D and trimming. The table shows 200,000 or so clones, with about nine tenths occurring only once. Seattle patient enrollment occurred during active infection, with longitudinal follow-up thereafter.

Sample: peripheral blood. The V call is TRBV2, the J call TRBJ2-2, with D maybe TRBD1 (5 bases). This clonotype was sampled from a man aged 30 to 39 with COVID-19, enrolled during active disease. In nucleotides, the CDR3 is TGTGCCAGCAAGGGGTCCGGGGAGCTGTTTTTT. As protein: CASKGSGELFF.